Here is one T cell receptor (beta chain) with its context. Its antigen is unidentified. The Susac syndrome patients fit the recently defined diagnostic criteria for definite or probable disease. The CDR3 is 16 residues long. The germline V gene has CDR1 SGHRS and CDR2 YFSETQ. V lost 1 base and J lost 6; bases outside the gene matches: 7. It was with random hexamers that about 0.45 to 1 ug RNA was reverse transcribed. TCRdb reanalysed the immunoSEQ multiplex PCR reads using MiXCR and keeps one entry per CDR3 protein. This table has approximately 210,000 distinct CDR3 sequences, about 94% appearing once. The sample originates from a study of CD8 T cells in Susac syndrome. Study results and limitations: The authors acknowledged that their TCR sequencing and HLA analysis involved a relatively small number of individuals.

Source material: CD4+ T cells from PBMCs. This receptor was taken from a human donor with Susac syndrome. The chain employs TRBV5-1 and TRBJ2-3; 11 bases agree with TRBD2. This CDR3 reads CASSLTVTSGGDTQYF. The CDR3 region has the DNA TGCGCCAGCAGCTTGACCGTTACTAGCGGGGGTGATACGCAGTATTTT. Using reference TRBV5-1 and TRBJ2-3 for the parts outside the CDR3, the full variable domain is KAGVTQTPRYLIKTRGQQVTLSCSPISGHRSVSWYQQTPGQGLQFLFEYFSETQRNKGNFPGRFSGRQFSNSRSEMNVSTLELGDSALYLCASSLTVTSGGDTQYFGPGTRLTVL.